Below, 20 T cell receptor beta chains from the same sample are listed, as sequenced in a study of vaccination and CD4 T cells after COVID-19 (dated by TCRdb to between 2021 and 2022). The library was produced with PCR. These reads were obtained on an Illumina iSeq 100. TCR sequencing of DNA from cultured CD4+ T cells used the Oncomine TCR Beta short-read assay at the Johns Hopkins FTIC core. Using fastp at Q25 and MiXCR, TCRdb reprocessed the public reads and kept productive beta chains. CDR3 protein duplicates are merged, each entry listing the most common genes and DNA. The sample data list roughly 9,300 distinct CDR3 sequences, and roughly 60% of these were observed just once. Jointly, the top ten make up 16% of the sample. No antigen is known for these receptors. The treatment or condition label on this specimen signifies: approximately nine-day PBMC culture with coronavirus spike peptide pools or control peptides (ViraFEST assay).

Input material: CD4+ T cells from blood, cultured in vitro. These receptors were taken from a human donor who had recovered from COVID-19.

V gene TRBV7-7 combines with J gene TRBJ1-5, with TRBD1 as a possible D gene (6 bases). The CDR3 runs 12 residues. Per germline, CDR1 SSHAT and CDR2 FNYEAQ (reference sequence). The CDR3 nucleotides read TGTGTAGGGGCAGGGGGCAATCAGCCCCAGCATTTT. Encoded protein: CVGAGGNQPQHF.

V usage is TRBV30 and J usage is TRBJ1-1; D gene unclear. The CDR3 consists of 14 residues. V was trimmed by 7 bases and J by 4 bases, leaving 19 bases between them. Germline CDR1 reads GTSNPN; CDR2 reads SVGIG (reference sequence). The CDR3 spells CASLLWGLSTEAFF. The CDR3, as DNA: TGTGCCTCCCTCCTGTGGGGTTTGAGCACTGAAGCTTTCTTT.

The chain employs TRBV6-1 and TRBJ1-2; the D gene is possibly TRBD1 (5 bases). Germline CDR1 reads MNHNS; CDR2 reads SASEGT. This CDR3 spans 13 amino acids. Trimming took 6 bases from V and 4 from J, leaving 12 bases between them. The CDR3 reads CASSSDRGYGYTF. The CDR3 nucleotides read TGTGCCAGCAGCTCCGACAGAGGCTATGGCTACACCTTC.

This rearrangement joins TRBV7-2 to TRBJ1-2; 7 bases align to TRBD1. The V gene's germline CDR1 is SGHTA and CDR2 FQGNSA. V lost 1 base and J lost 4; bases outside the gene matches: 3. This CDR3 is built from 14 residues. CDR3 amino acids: CASSLVRGGYGYTF. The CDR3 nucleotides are TGTGCCAGCAGCTTAGTCAGGGGGGGCTATGGCTACACCTTC.

DNA of the CDR3: TGTGCCAGCAATTCAAGACAGGCGAAAGCTTTCTTT. It translates to CASNSRQAKAFF. The chain carries TRBV28 and TRBJ1-1; a possible D gene is TRBD1 (6 bases). V lost 7 bases and J lost 9, with 15 bases in between. Germline CDR1 MDHEN, CDR2 SYDVKM. This CDR3 contains 12 residues.

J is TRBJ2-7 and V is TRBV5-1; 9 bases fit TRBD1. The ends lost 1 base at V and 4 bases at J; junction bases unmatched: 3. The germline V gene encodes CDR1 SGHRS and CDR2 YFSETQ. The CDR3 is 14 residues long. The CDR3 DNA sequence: TGCGCCAGCAGCTTGTCCGGGACAGGGTACGAGCAGTACTTC. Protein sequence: CASSLSGTGYEQYF.

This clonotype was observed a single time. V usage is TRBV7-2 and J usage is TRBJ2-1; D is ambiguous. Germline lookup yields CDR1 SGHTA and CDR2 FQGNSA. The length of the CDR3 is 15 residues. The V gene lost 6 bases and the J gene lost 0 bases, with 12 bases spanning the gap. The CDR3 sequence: CASSFDIFSYNEQFF. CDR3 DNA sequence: TGTGCCAGCAGTTTCGATATTTTCTCCTACAATGAGCAGTTCTTC. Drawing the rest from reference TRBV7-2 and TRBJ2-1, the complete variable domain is GAGVSQSPSNKVTEKGKDVELRCDPISGHTALYWYRQSLGQGLEFLIYFQGNSAPDKSGLPSDRFSAERTGGSVSTLTIQRTQQEDSAVYLCASSFDIFSYNEQFFGPGTRLTVL.

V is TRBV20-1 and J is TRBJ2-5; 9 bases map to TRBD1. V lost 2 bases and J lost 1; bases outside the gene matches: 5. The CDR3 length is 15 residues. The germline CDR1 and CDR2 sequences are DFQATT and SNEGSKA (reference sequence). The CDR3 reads CSARKQGALQETQYF. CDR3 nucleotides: TGCAGTGCTAGAAAACAGGGGGCCCTCCAAGAGACCCAGTACTTC.

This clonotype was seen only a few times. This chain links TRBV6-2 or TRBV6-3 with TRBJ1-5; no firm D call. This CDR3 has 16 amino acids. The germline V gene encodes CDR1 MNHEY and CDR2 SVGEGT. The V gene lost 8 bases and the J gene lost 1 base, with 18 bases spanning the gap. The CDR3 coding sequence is TGTGCCAGCGGCTACCCTTTGAGGGAAAGCAATCAGCCCCAGCATTTT. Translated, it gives CASGYPLRESNQPQHF.

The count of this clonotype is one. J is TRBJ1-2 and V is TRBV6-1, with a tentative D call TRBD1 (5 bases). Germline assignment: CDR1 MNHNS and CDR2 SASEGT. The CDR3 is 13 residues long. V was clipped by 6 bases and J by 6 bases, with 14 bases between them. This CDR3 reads CASRTGTRDGYTF. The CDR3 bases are TGTGCCAGCAGAACCGGGACGAGAGATGGCTACACCTTC.

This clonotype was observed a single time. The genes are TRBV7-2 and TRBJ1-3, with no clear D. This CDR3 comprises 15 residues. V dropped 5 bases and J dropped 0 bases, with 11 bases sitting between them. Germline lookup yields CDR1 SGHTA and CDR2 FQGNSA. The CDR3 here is CASSLTSNSGNTIYF. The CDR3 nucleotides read TGTGCCAGCAGCCTAACTTCCAACTCTGGAAACACCATATATTTT.

CDR3 coding DNA: TGCAGTGCTAGGGATGGACAGACAACCTACGAGCAGTACTTC. It codes for CSARDGQTTYEQYF. J is TRBJ2-7 and V is TRBV20-1; possibly TRBD1 for D (6 bases). V was clipped by 3 bases and J by 2 bases, with 14 bases between them. Germline CDR1 reads DFQATT; CDR2 reads SNEGSKA (reference sequence). This CDR3 region has 14 residues.

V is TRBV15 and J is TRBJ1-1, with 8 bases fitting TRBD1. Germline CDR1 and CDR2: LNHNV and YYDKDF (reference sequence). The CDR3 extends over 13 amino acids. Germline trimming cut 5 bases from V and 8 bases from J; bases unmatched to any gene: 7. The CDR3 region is CATSGSRTGEAFF. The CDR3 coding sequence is TGTGCCACCAGCGGCAGTCGGACAGGGGAAGCTTTCTTT.

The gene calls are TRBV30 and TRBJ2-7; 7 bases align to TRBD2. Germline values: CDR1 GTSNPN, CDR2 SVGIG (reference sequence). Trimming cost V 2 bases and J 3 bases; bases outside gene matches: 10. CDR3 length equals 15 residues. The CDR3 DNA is TGTGCCTGGAGTAAGACCGGGACTACGGGCTACGAGCAGTACTTC. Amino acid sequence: CAWSKTGTTGYEQYF.

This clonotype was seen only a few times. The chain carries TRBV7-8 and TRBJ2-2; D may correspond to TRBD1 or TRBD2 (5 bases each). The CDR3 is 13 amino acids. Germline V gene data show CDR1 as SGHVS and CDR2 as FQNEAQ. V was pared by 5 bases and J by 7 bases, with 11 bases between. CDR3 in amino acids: CASSLGRHGELFF. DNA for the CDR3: TGTGCCAGCAGCCTGGGACGGCACGGGGAGCTGTTTTTT.

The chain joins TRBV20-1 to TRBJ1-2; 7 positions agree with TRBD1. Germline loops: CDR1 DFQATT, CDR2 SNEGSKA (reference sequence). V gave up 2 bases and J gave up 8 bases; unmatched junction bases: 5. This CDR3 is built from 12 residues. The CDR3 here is CSARPTGTGYTF. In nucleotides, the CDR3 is TGCAGTGCTAGACCGACAGGGACCGGCTACACCTTC.

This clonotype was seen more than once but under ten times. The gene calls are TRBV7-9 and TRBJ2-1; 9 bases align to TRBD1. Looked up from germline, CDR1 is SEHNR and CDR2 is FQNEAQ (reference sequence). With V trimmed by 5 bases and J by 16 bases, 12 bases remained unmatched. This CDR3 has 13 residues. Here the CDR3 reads CASSTSGTGNFFF. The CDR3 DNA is TGTGCCAGCAGCACGTCCGGGACAGGGAATTTCTTCTTC.

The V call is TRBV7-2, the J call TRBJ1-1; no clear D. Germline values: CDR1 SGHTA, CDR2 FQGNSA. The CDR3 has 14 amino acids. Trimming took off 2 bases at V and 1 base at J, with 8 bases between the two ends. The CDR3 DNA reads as TGTGCCAGCAGCTTAATTAGTGGGAACACTGAAGCTTTCTTT. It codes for CASSLISGNTEAFF.

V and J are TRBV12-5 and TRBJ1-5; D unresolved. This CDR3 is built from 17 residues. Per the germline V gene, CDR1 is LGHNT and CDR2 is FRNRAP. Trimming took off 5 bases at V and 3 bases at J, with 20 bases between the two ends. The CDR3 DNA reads TGTGCTAGTGGTCCCGCCGGGTCCGGCAGATACAATCAGCCCCAGCATTTT. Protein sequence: CASGPAGSGRYNQPQHF.

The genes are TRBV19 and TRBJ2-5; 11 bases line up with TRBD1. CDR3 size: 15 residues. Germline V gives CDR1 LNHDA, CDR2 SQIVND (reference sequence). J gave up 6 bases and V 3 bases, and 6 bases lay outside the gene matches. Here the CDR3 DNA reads TGTGCCAGTAGTATGAGGACAGGGGGCGCGCAGACCCAGTACTTC. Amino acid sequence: CASSMRTGGAQTQYF.